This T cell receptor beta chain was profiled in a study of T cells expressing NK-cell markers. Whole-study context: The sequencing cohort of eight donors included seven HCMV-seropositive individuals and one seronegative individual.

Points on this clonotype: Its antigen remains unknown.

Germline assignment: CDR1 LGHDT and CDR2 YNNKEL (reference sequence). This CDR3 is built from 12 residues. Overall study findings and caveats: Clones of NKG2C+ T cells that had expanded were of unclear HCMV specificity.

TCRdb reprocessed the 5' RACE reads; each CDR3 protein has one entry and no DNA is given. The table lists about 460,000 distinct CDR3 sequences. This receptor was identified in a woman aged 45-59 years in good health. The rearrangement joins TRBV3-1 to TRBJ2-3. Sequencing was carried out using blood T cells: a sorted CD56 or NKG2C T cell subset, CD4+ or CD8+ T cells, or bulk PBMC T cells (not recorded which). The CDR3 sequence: CASSQWTDTQYF.